The TCR beta chain described here comes from a study of T-cell memory formation after mild COVID-19. A note on this clonotype: Its antigen is unidentified.

Germline-derived CDR1 and CDR2 are DFQATT and SNEGSKA (reference sequence). V dropped 0 bases and J dropped 0; count of bases not matched to a gene: 3. CDR3 length: 16 amino acids. Points from the study as a whole: A second wave expanding day 15 to 37 was CD4+-biased; contracting clones were balanced. Whether day 37 second-wave clones are SARS-CoV-2-specific was not confirmed.

TCRdb re-analysed the 5' RACE reads in MiXCR, keeping a single row per CDR3 protein. The sample includes 150,000 to 200,000 distinct CDR3 sequences, more than 14% of them seen just once. The chain carries TRBV20-1 and TRBJ2-7, with 12 bases lining up with TRBD1. The sequencing input was PBMCs or a T cell subset sorted from them (not recorded which). This receptor was obtained from an adult woman who had mild COVID-19 (a few samples of this study predate the infection). Cell type and time point are not known. In DNA form, the CDR3 reads TGCAGTGCTAGAGATCCGGGACAGGGGGCCTCCTACGAGCAGTACTTC. This gives the protein CSARDPGQGASYEQYF.